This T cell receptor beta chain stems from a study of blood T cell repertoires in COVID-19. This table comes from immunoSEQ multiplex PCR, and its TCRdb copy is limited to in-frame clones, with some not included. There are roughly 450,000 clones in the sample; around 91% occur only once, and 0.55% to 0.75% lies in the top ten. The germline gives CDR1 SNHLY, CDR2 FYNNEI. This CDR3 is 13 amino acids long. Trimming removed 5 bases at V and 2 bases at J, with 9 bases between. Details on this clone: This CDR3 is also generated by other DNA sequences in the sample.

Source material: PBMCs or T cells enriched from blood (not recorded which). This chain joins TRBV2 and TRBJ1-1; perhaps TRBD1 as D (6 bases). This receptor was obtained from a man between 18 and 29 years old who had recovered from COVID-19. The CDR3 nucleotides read TGTGCCAGCAGTCTGGACAGAAACACTGAAGCTTTCTTT. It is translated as CASSLDRNTEAFF.